This T cell receptor (beta chain) was found in a study of cytomegalovirus exposure and HLA in healthy donors. Broader study findings: Cytomegalovirus-associated TCR beta chains were listed, numbering around 150. The tendency of first-cohort TCR clusters to co-occur in the 110 or so validation repertoires emerged from a later analysis.

Using immunoSEQ multiplex PCR, the repertoire was profiled, and TCRdb retains in-frame clones only, with some absent. The table lists 300,000 to 400,000 clones, roughly 90% of them singletons. Of note for this clone: Its cognate antigen is unknown.

The germline gives CDR1 SEHNR, CDR2 FQNEAQ (reference sequence). The CDR3 runs 15 residues. The V and J ends lost 2 bases and 1 base, in that order; junction bases with no gene match: 4. The chain uses TRBV7-9 and TRBJ1-1; 7 bases map to TRBD1. This TCR came from a man aged 30 to 39 in good health and CMV-seronegative. The source material was PBMCs. CDR3 coding DNA: TGTGCCAGCAGCTTAAGGACAGGAGAGAACACTGAAGCTTTCTTT. Translation gives CASSLRTGENTEAFF.